The 28 T cell receptor beta chains presented below share a single source sample, sequenced in a study of PD-L1 blockade in urothelial cancer (dated by TCRdb to about 2017). Libraries were made using the immunoSEQ multiplex PCR assay. TCRdb retrieved this table from immuneACCESS and kept in-frame rearrangements only. Not all clones are present; in checked studies, unresolved V genes account for under half, and no reason is known for the remainder. Here the sample has about 120,000 clones; roughly 90% occur a single time. The ten largest clones capture roughly 1.7% of the sample. Sample time point, as interpreted from the label and publication: peripheral blood 6 weeks after treatment start. Sequenced here: PBMCs, sampled around atezolizumab (anti-PD-L1) treatment. The receptors were gathered from a man in his fifties or sixties with urothelial cancer.

The chain recombines TRBV5-5 with TRBJ1-1; D is perhaps TRBD1 (6 bases). This CDR3 comprises 14 residues. V shed 0 bases and J shed 8 bases, with 14 bases lying between them. CDR1 is SGHKS, CDR2 YYEKEE, per germline (reference sequence). The CDR3 region has the DNA TGTGCCAGCAGCTTGGAGGGGGGGGGTGAAGAAGCTTTCTTT. This encodes CASSLEGGGEEAFF.

V usage is TRBV29-1 and J usage is TRBJ2-1; 11 bases agree with TRBD2. The CDR3 extends over 14 amino acids. Trimming cost V 7 bases and J 6 bases; bases outside gene matches: 8. Germline CDR1 and CDR2: SQVTM and ANQGSEA. In DNA form, the CDR3 reads TGCAGCGGGTCACTAGCGGGAGTTGGCAATGAGCAGTTCTTC. It encodes CSGSLAGVGNEQFF.

The chain employs TRBV30 and TRBJ1-3; D remains unclear. The CDR3 sequence is 19 residues long. CDR1 and CDR2 (germline): GTSNPN, SVGIG (reference sequence). V lost 0 bases and J 1 base, leaving 22 bases between the germline ends. The CDR3 DNA is TGTGCCTGGAGTGTACTGGAGCGTAGGGAGGGCCTGTCTGGAAACACCATATATTTT. This encodes CAWSVLERREGLSGNTIYF.

The chain links TRBV5-5 to TRBJ1-2, with 7 bases aligning to TRBD1. V was clipped by 0 bases and J by 3 bases; unmatched bases: 2. Germline-derived CDR1 and CDR2 are SGHKS and YYEKEE (reference sequence). This CDR3 is 14 amino acids long. CDR3: CASSLAGTDYGYTF. For the CDR3, the DNA is TGTGCCAGCAGCTTGGCCGGGACAGACTATGGCTACACCTTC.

The CDR3 region is CASSPLLDQPQHF. The CDR3 DNA sequence: TGTGCCAGTAGTCCCCTACTAGATCAGCCCCAGCATTTT. V and J are TRBV19 and TRBJ1-5; D gene unclear. Germline CDR1 LNHDA, CDR2 SQIVND (reference sequence). The V end was cut by 5 bases, the J end by 5 bases, with 10 bases between. This CDR3 has 13 amino acids.

This chain joins TRBV7-3 and TRBJ2-1; weak D call: TRBD2 (5 bases). Trimming took 2 bases from V and 0 from J, leaving 8 bases between them. CDR1 and CDR2 from the germline V gene are SGHTA and FQGTGA. The CDR3 is made up of 15 amino acids. This CDR3 reads CASSLGLSSYNEQFF. CDR3 in DNA: TGTGCCAGCAGCTTAGGACTGAGCTCCTACAATGAGCAGTTCTTC.

The genes are TRBV19 and TRBJ2-1; 8 bases align to TRBD1. This CDR3 has 16 amino acids. Per the germline V gene, CDR1 is LNHDA and CDR2 is SQIVND (reference sequence). Trimming at V came to 0 bases and at J to 4 bases, leaving 5 bases not matched to a gene. In DNA, the CDR3 is TGTGCCAGTAGTATAGACGTGCAGGGGGCTTACAATGAGCAGTTCTTC. Residues: CASSIDVQGAYNEQFF.

This clone was found once. The chain couples TRBV21-1 to TRBJ1-4. TRBV21-1 is a listed pseudogene. The CDR3 has 20 amino acids. The CDR3 here is CASSNPDDRVVAGRNEKLFF. CDR3 coding DNA: TGTGCCAGCAGCAACCCCGACGACCGGGTTGTTGCGGGGCGGAATGAAAAACTGTTTTTT.

The chain has TRBV2 and TRBJ2-1; a weak D match, TRBD1 (6 bases). V was pared by 8 bases and J by 0 bases, with 11 bases between. Germline values: CDR1 SNHLY, CDR2 FYNNEI. The CDR3 consists of 14 residues. The CDR3 is CASHTGSSYNEQFF. DNA for the CDR3: TGTGCCAGCCATACAGGGAGCTCCTACAATGAGCAGTTCTTC.

In nucleotides, the CDR3 is TGTGCCAGTACTTCCTTGGGGGGCGAGCAGTACTTC. Translating it yields CASTSLGGEQYF. V usage is TRBV19 and J usage is TRBJ2-7; maybe TRBD2 (6 bases). This CDR3 has 12 amino acids. The germline CDR1 and CDR2 sequences are LNHDA and SQIVND (reference sequence). The V end was cut by 7 bases, the J end by 6 bases, with 13 bases between.

The table lists this clone with a few counts. The chain has TRBV9 and TRBJ1-5, with unresolved D. Germline CDR1 and CDR2: SGDLS and YYNGEE. The ends were cut back, 0 bases at V and 2 bases at J, with 9 bases in the middle. CDR3 length equals 15 residues. The CDR3, as DNA: TGTGCCAGCAGCGTAGGTTTGGGCGGCAATCAGCCCCAGCATTTT. The encoded protein is CASSVGLGGNQPQHF.

The chain has TRBV6-6 and TRBJ2-3, with D hard to call. This CDR3 is 11 amino acids long. V lost 5 bases, J lost 4 bases, and 4 bases lay in between. Germline V gene sequence: CDR1 MNHNY, CDR2 SVGAGI (reference sequence). Written as DNA, the CDR3 is TGTGCCAGCAGTCTCTCAGATACGCAGTATTTT. Its protein product is CASSLSDTQYF.

The chain uses TRBV6-1 and TRBJ2-5; a weak D match, TRBD2 (5 bases). The germline CDR1 and CDR2 sequences are MNHNS and SASEGT. This CDR3 has 15 residues. V was trimmed by 3 bases and J by 5 bases, leaving 16 bases between them. The CDR3 DNA follows: TGTGCCAGCAGTGATCGTGGGGAGTGGTGGGAGACCCAGTACTTC. Translated: CASSDRGEWWETQYF.

The chain couples TRBV27 to TRBJ2-3, with 10 bases matching TRBD1. CDR1 and CDR2 from the germline V gene are MNHEY and SMNVEV (reference sequence). The CDR3 loop spans 16 amino acids. Unmatched junction bases numbered 8, after V lost 2 bases and J lost 6 bases. CDR3 nucleotides: TGTGCCAGCAGTTTAGGACAGGGGGGGTTGCTCGATACGCAGTATTTT. Translated: CASSLGQGGLLDTQYF.

The chain carries TRBV2 and TRBJ2-1; TRBD2 matches at 10 bases. The trim removed 9 bases at V and 5 bases at J, leaving 4 bases unmatched. The length of the CDR3 is 13 residues. Germline values: CDR1 SNHLY, CDR2 FYNNEI. The CDR3 nucleotides read TGTGCCAGTGGACTAGCGGTAAACAATGAGCAGTTCTTC. Protein product: CASGLAVNNEQFF.

A note on this clone: One end of the junction varies from germline; a read error may be responsible. The V gene is TRBV7-7, the J gene TRBJ2-1, with TRBD2 matching 8 bases. Germline loops: CDR1 SSHAT, CDR2 FNYEAQ (reference sequence). This CDR3 is built from 13 residues. CDR3: CASSLSGDNEQFF. The CDR3 DNA reads as TGTGCTAGCAGCCTTAGCGGGGACAATGAGCAGTTCTTC.

This sequence joins TRBV5-4 and TRBJ2-6, with D tentatively TRBD1 (5 bases). Looked up from germline, CDR1 is SGHNT and CDR2 is YYREEE (reference sequence). The CDR3 is 17 amino acids. Trimming pared 4 bases from V and 4 bases from J, leaving 18 bases between. The CDR3 spells CASSAWFQGSGANVLTF. The CDR3, as DNA: TGTGCCAGCAGCGCGTGGTTTCAGGGTTCAGGGGCCAACGTCCTGACTTTC.

The V call is TRBV7-6, the J call TRBJ2-2, with a weak D call TRBD1 (5 bases). Trimming took 1 base from V and 6 from J, leaving 9 bases between them. This CDR3 is built from 14 residues. Germline lookup yields CDR1 SGHVS and CDR2 FNYEAQ. CDR3 sequence: CASSLDRGSGELFF. CDR3 nucleotide sequence: TGTGCCAGCAGCTTAGATAGGGGCTCCGGGGAGCTGTTTTTT.

The chain couples TRBV9 to TRBJ2-5; possible D gene TRBD2, 6 bases. V was shortened by 0 bases and J by 4 bases, with 10 bases between the two germline ends. Germline V gene data show CDR1 as SGDLS and CDR2 as YYNGEE. The CDR3 has 14 residues. The CDR3 region is CASSVAGEGETQYF. In DNA form, the CDR3 reads TGTGCCAGCAGCGTAGCGGGGGAAGGAGAGACCCAGTACTTC. The whole variable domain, remainder taken from reference TRBV9 and TRBJ2-5, is DSGVTQTPKHLITATGQRVTLRCSPRSGDLSVYWYQQSLDQGLQFLIQYYNGEERAKGNILERFSAQQFPDLHSELNLSSLELGDSALYFCASSVAGEGETQYFGPGTRLLVL.

This sequence joins TRBV5-1 and TRBJ1-2; a weak D match, TRBD1 (5 bases). This CDR3 has 15 residues. V was shortened by 4 bases and J by 0 bases, with 13 bases between the two germline ends. Germline loops: CDR1 SGHRS, CDR2 YFSETQ. Here the CDR3 reads CASSLTAGTNYGYTF. The CDR3 DNA sequence: TGCGCCAGCAGCCTTACTGCAGGGACTAACTATGGCTACACCTTC.

The chain links TRBV2 to TRBJ2-7, with TRBD1 identical over 7 bases. Germline loops: CDR1 SNHLY, CDR2 FYNNEI. The CDR3 covers 15 residues. The trim removed 0 bases at V and 2 bases at J, leaving 4 bases unmatched. The DNA for the CDR3 is TGTGCCAGCAGTGAAGCCCCCGGGACAGCCTACGAGCAGTACTTC. It translates to CASSEAPGTAYEQYF.

The V call is TRBV7-2, the J call TRBJ1-1, with D possibly being TRBD1 (5 bases). The CDR3 runs to 15 residues. The V and J ends lost 1 base and 3 bases respectively, with 12 bases between them. Germline assignment: CDR1 SGHTA and CDR2 FQGNSA. The CDR3 DNA reads as TGTGCCAGCAGCTTAGAAGCAGGGAGGGACACTGAAGCTTTCTTT. Amino acid sequence: CASSLEAGRDTEAFF.

The chain uses TRBV28 and TRBJ2-7, with TRBD1 as a possible D gene (6 bases). V was trimmed by 6 bases and J by 2 bases, leaving 14 bases between them. In germline, CDR1 is MDHEN, CDR2 SYDVKM. This CDR3 contains 14 residues. In DNA form, the CDR3 reads TGTGCCAGCAGGCCTCAGGGGTCCACCTACGAGCAGTACTTC. Protein sequence: CASRPQGSTYEQYF.

The chain links TRBV9 to TRBJ2-1; 8 nucleotides align to TRBD1. The length of the CDR3 is 15 residues. Unmatched junction bases numbered 6, after V lost 5 bases and J lost 2 bases. Germline-derived CDR1 and CDR2 are SGDLS and YYNGEE. The CDR3 sequence is CASSTSGGPYNEQFF. As DNA, the CDR3 is TGTGCCAGCAGTACTTCAGGGGGCCCCTACAATGAGCAGTTCTTC. The full variable domain, rest sourced from reference TRBV9 and TRBJ2-1, is DSGVTQTPKHLITATGQRVTLRCSPRSGDLSVYWYQQSLDQGLQFLIQYYNGEERAKGNILERFSAQQFPDLHSELNLSSLELGDSALYFCASSTSGGPYNEQFFGPGTRLTVL.

V usage is TRBV7-6 and J usage is TRBJ2-7; 7 nucleotides line up with TRBD2. CDR1 and CDR2 (germline): SGHVS, FNYEAQ. The junction had 8 bases not matched to a gene; V was cut back by 1 base and J by 5 bases. CDR3 length: 15 residues. CDR3 loop: CASSLGGSRIDEQYF. In nucleotides, the CDR3 is TGTGCCAGCAGCTTAGGCGGGAGCCGTATCGACGAGCAGTACTTC.

The V and J genes are TRBV11-2 and TRBJ2-7; 9 bases are a match to TRBD1. CDR1 and CDR2 from the germline V gene are SGHAT and FQNNGV. The CDR3 sequence is 15 residues long. Unmatched junction bases numbered 12, after V lost 5 bases and J lost 7 bases. In DNA, the CDR3 is TGTGCCAGCAGCCGTATGGGACAGGGTTCGGAGGAGCAGTACTTC. It specifies CASSRMGQGSEEQYF.

This chain connects TRBV29-1 to TRBJ1-1; 7 nucleotides align to TRBD1. The germline gives CDR1 SQVTM, CDR2 ANQGSEA. The junction had 6 bases not matched to a gene; V was cut back by 5 bases and J by 0 bases. The CDR3 is made up of 14 amino acids. CDR3 sequence: CSVRAGGLNTEAFF. The CDR3 DNA reads as TGCAGCGTTAGGGCAGGGGGTTTGAACACTGAAGCTTTCTTT.

The V and J genes are TRBV10-3 and TRBJ1-5, with a tentative D call TRBD1 (5 bases). Trimming cost V 2 bases and J 3 bases, with 14 bases left between them. Germline V gene sequence: CDR1 ENHRY, CDR2 SYGVKD. The CDR3 has 16 amino acids. CDR3 sequence: CAISEAGFEYNQPQHF. CDR3 sequence (DNA): TGTGCCATCAGTGAGGCAGGGTTTGAATACAATCAGCCCCAGCATTTT.